A selection of T cell receptor beta chains follows, all from one sample in a study of blood T cell repertoires in COVID-19. The protocol was immunoSEQ multiplex PCR, while the TCRdb copy is restricted to in-frame clones and leaves out a portion. Among about 170,000 clones listed, about four fifths were seen once. The sequenced sample was PBMCs or T cells enriched from blood (not recorded which). These receptors were collected from a woman aged 50 to 60 in a cohort exposed to, infected with or recovered from COVID-19 (not recorded which). Each CDR3 is given with its conserved first and last residue. A D gene is named only where the DNA matches it firmly. Only some rows state a clone size, as once, few, many or a class for expanded clones.

D gene: TRBD1
V gene: TRBV5-8
clone size: once
J gene: TRBJ2-3
CDR3 protein: CASSSGARGRGDTQYF
CDR3 DNA: TGTGCCAGCAGCTCTGGAGCCAGGGGGCGCGGGGATACGCAGTATTTT

D gene: .
V gene: TRBV3-1/TRBV3-2
clone size: .
J gene: TRBJ1-3
CDR3 protein: CASSQGRTGNTIYF
CDR3 DNA: TGTGCCAGCAGCCAAGGGAGGACTGGAAACACCATATATTTT

D gene: TRBD2
V gene: TRBV7-6
clone size: .
J gene: TRBJ2-1
CDR3 protein: CASSLGTSAYNEQFF
CDR3 DNA: TGTGCCAGCAGCTTAGGGACTAGCGCTTACAATGAGCAGTTCTTC

D gene: TRBD1
V gene: TRBV7-2
clone size: .
J gene: TRBJ2-3
CDR3 protein: CASSLDRGSADTQYF
CDR3 DNA: TGTGCCAGCAGCTTAGACAGGGGAAGCGCAGATACGCAGTATTTT

D gene: .
V gene: TRBV6-5
clone size: .
J gene: TRBJ2-5
CDR3 protein: CASSRTQVGWETQYF
CDR3 DNA: TGTGCCAGCAGTCGAACACAGGTGGGGTGGGAGACCCAGTACTTC

D gene: TRBD2
V gene: TRBV4-2
clone size: .
J gene: TRBJ2-2
CDR3 protein: CASSQEGGLGTGELFF
CDR3 DNA: TGTGCCAGCAGCCAAGAGGGGGGGTTAGGCACCGGGGAGCTGTTTTTT

D gene: .
V gene: TRBV7-8
clone size: few
J gene: TRBJ1-1
CDR3 protein: CASSRSRETEAFF
CDR3 DNA: TGTGCCAGCAGCCGATCACGGGAGACTGAAGCTTTCTTT

D gene: .
V gene: TRBV7-9
clone size: .
J gene: TRBJ1-3
CDR3 protein: CASSLYGEYGNTIYF
CDR3 DNA: TGTGCCAGCAGCTTGTACGGGGAGTACGGAAACACCATATATTTT

D gene: .
V gene: TRBV11-2
clone size: .
J gene: TRBJ1-6
CDR3 protein: CASSLFSLGGSPLHF
CDR3 DNA: TGTGCCAGCAGCTTATTCTCTCTGGGAGGCTCACCCCTCCACTTT

D gene: TRBD1
V gene: TRBV23-1
clone size: .
J gene: TRBJ1-5
CDR3 protein: CATTVQGQPQHF
CDR3 DNA: TGCGCCACCACAGTACAGGGGCAGCCCCAGCATTTT

D gene: .
V gene: TRBV27
clone size: .
J gene: TRBJ1-2
CDR3 protein: CASSLAGDYGYTF
CDR3 DNA: TGTGCCAGCAGTTTAGCGGGAGACTATGGCTACACCTTC

D gene: .
V gene: TRBV4-1
clone size: .
J gene: TRBJ1-3
CDR3 protein: CASSLSQGNRNTIYF
CDR3 DNA: TGCGCCAGCAGCCTTTCGCAGGGAAATAGAAACACCATATATTTT

D gene: TRBD2
V gene: TRBV7-2
clone size: .
J gene: TRBJ2-7
CDR3 protein: CASSLSLGAAGELSYEQYF
CDR3 DNA: TGTGCCAGCAGCTTATCCCTTGGAGCAGCGGGGGAACTCTCCTACGAGCAGTACTTC

D gene: .
V gene: TRBV5-1
clone size: .
J gene: TRBJ2-7
CDR3 protein: CASSLENYRYEQYF
CDR3 DNA: TGCGCCAGCAGCTTGGAAAACTACCGATACGAGCAGTACTTC

D gene: TRBD1
V gene: TRBV9
clone size: .
J gene: TRBJ1-6
CDR3 protein: CASSADRGSSSPLHF
CDR3 DNA: TGTGCCAGCAGCGCGGACAGGGGAAGTAGTTCACCCCTCCACTTT

D gene: .
V gene: TRBV2
clone size: .
J gene: TRBJ2-2
CDR3 protein: CASSPQGTGELFF
CDR3 DNA: TGTGCCAGCAGTCCACAGGGCACCGGGGAGCTGTTTTTT

D gene: TRBD2
V gene: TRBV7-9
clone size: .
J gene: TRBJ2-1
CDR3 protein: CASSPNNGGSSNEQFF
CDR3 DNA: TGTGCCAGCAGCCCCAATAATGGCGGGAGCTCTAATGAGCAGTTCTTC

D gene: TRBD1
V gene: TRBV5-1
clone size: .
J gene: TRBJ2-5
CDR3 protein: CASSGGQGARVEETQYF
CDR3 DNA: TGCGCCAGCAGCGGAGGACAGGGGGCCAGAGTTGAAGAGACCCAGTACTTC

D gene: TRBD1
V gene: TRBV4-1
clone size: .
J gene: TRBJ2-7
CDR3 protein: CASSQDRGQAYEQYF
CDR3 DNA: TGCGCCAGCAGCCAAGATAGGGGACAGGCCTACGAGCAGTACTTC

D gene: .
V gene: TRBV2
clone size: .
J gene: TRBJ1-4
CDR3 protein: CASSVGGGMELFF
CDR3 DNA: TGTGCCAGCAGTGTAGGCGGGGGCATGGAACTGTTTTTT

D gene: .
V gene: TRBV28
clone size: .
J gene: TRBJ2-3
CDR3 protein: CASSLAGTDTQYF
CDR3 DNA: TGTGCCAGCAGTTTAGCGGGGACAGATACGCAGTATTTT

D gene: .
V gene: TRBV4-2
clone size: .
J gene: TRBJ1-6
CDR3 protein: CASSVEEGRNSPLHF
CDR3 DNA: TGTGCCAGCAGTGTTGAGGAGGGGAGGAATTCACCCCTCCACTTT

D gene: .
V gene: TRBV12-3/TRBV12-4
clone size: .
J gene: TRBJ2-5
CDR3 protein: CASSLQRQETQYF
CDR3 DNA: TGTGCCAGCAGCCTTCAGCGACAAGAGACCCAGTACTTC

D gene: .
V gene: TRBV16
clone size: .
J gene: TRBJ1-1
CDR3 protein: CASSQFEGGGTEAFF
CDR3 DNA: TGTGCCAGCAGCCAATTTGAGGGCGGAGGCACTGAAGCTTTCTTT

D gene: TRBD1
V gene: TRBV19
clone size: .
J gene: TRBJ1-1
CDR3 protein: CASSMKGTGSYHSVGAEAFF
CDR3 DNA: TGTGCCAGTAGTATGAAAGGGACAGGGAGCTACCACTCGGTGGGGGCTGAAGCTTTCTTT

D gene: TRBD1
V gene: TRBV11-3
clone size: .
J gene: TRBJ2-1
CDR3 protein: CASSARGGRSSYNEQFF
CDR3 DNA: TGTGCCAGCAGCGCCAGAGGGGGCCGAAGCTCCTACAATGAGCAGTTCTTC

D gene: TRBD1
V gene: TRBV15
clone size: .
J gene: TRBJ1-1
CDR3 protein: CATSREDRGNTEAFF
CDR3 DNA: TGTGCCACCAGCAGAGAGGACAGGGGCAACACTGAAGCTTTCTTT

D gene: .
V gene: TRBV12-3/TRBV12-4
clone size: .
J gene: TRBJ2-5
CDR3 protein: CASSLSETQYF
CDR3 DNA: TGTGCCAGCAGTTTAAGCGAGACCCAGTACTTC

D gene: TRBD1
V gene: TRBV28
clone size: once
J gene: TRBJ2-1
CDR3 protein: CASSLMAGGGNEQFF
CDR3 DNA: TGTGCCAGCAGTTTAATGGCAGGGGGTGGAAATGAGCAGTTCTTC

D gene: .
V gene: TRBV11-2
clone size: .
J gene: TRBJ1-2
CDR3 protein: CASSLESPAVPINGYTF
CDR3 DNA: TGTGCCAGCAGCTTAGAAAGTCCTGCAGTCCCGATCAATGGCTACACCTTC

D gene: .
V gene: TRBV19
clone size: .
J gene: TRBJ1-1
CDR3 protein: CATLGMEETEAFF
CDR3 DNA: TGTGCCACCTTAGGAATGGAGGAAACTGAAGCTTTCTTT